Listed below are T cell receptor beta chains from one sample, sequenced in a study of CD4 T cells in relation to SARS-CoV-2 and coronaviruses. Their antigen targets remain unknown. Sequencing used immunoSEQ multiplex PCR; TCRdb keeps in-frame clones, though not all of them. Of approximately 41,000 clones listed, approximately 84% are singletons. Material for sequencing was naive CD4+ T cells from PBMCs, cultured in vitro. These receptors all stem from an adult with COVID-19. The CDR3 runs from the conserved cysteine through the conserved F or W. The order of the fields is D gene, J gene, V gene, CDR3 protein, CDR3 DNA. The D gene is left open where the match is weak.

.	TRBJ2-6	TRBV6-5	CASRTSGANVLTF	TGTGCCAGCAGAACCTCTGGGGCCAACGTCCTGACTTTC
.	TRBJ2-7	TRBV6-5	CASSYEASPGGEQYF	TGTGCCAGCAGTTACGAGGCTAGCCCTGGGGGGGAGCAGTACTTC
.	TRBJ2-6	TRBV18	CASSPAVDAGANVLTF	TGTGCCAGCTCACCAGCTGTAGACGCTGGGGCCAACGTCCTGACTTTC
.	TRBJ2-3	TRBV2	CASSGDRGIRTQYF	TGTGCCAGCAGTGGCGATAGGGGGATCCGCACGCAGTATTTT
.	TRBJ1-1	TRBV30	CAWSPLGRSNTEAFF	TGTGCCTGGAGTCCCCTGGGCCGATCGAACACTGAAGCTTTCTTT
.	TRBJ2-1	TRBV7-3	CASSAGGRVINEQFF	TGTGCCTCCTCAGCAGGGGGGAGGGTTATTAATGAGCAGTTCTTC
.	TRBJ2-7	TRBV28	CASISRDKGYEQYF	TGTGCCAGCATAAGCCGGGACAAAGGATACGAGCAGTACTTC
.	TRBJ2-1	TRBV2	CASSETGWPYYNEQFF	TGTGCCAGCAGTGAAACGGGATGGCCATACTACAATGAGCAGTTCTTC
.	TRBJ2-5	TRBV7-6	CASSLGRGRGETQYF	TGTGCCAGCAGCTTAGGGCGAGGAAGGGGAGAGACCCAGTACTTC
TRBD1	TRBJ1-4	TRBV29-1	CSFNRGPNEKLFF	TGCAGCTTCAACAGGGGGCCTAATGAAAAACTGTTTTTT